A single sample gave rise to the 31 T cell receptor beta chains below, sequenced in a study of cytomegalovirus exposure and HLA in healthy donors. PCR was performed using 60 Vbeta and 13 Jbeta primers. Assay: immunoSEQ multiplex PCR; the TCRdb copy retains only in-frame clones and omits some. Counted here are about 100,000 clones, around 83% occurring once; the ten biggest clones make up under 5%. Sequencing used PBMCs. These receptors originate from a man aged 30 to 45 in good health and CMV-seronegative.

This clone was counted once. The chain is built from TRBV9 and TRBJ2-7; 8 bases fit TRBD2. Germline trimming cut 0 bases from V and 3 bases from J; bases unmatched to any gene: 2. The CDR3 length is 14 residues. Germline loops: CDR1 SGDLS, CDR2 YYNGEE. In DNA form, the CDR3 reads TGTGCCAGCAGCGTAGGAACTAGCGGCTACGAGCAGTACTTC. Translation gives CASSVGTSGYEQYF.

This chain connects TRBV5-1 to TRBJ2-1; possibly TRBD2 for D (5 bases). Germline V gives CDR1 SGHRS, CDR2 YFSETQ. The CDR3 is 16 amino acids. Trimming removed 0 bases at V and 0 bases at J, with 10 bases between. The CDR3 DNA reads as TGCGCCAGCAGCTTGGCCGGGGATAGCTCCTACAATGAGCAGTTCTTC. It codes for CASSLAGDSSYNEQFF.

CDR3 in DNA: TGTGCCAGCGGCGAACTAGCGGGAGTTTTCAATGAGCAGTTCTTC. Protein: CASGELAGVFNEQFF. The chain links TRBV11-2 to TRBJ2-1, with 11 bases fitting TRBD2. This CDR3 region has 15 residues. The J segment lost 6 bases and the V segment lost 8 bases, leaving 9 bases of the junction unmatched. Per the germline V gene, CDR1 is SGHAT and CDR2 is FQNNGV.

CDR3 nucleotides: TGTGCCATCAGAACCGGGACAGGGGTTGGTATTCTGTACGAGCAGTACTTC. This gives the protein CAIRTGTGVGILYEQYF. The chain couples TRBV28 to TRBJ2-7, with 10 bases lining up with TRBD1. This CDR3 is 17 amino acids long. Trimming removed 10 bases from V and 4 bases from J; junction bases left unmatched: 19. Per the germline V gene, CDR1 is MDHEN and CDR2 is SYDVKM. Full variable domain (outside the CDR3, taken from reference TRBV28 and TRBJ2-7): DVKVTQSSRYLVKRTGEKVFLECVQDMDHENMFWYRQDPGLGLRLIYFSYDVKMKEKGDIPEGYSVSREKKERFSLILESASTNQTSMYLCAIRTGTGVGILYEQYFGPGTRLTVT.

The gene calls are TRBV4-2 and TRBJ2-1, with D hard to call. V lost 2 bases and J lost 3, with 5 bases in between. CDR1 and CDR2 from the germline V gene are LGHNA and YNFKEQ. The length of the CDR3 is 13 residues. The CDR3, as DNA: TGTGCCAGCAGCCAAACAGACTACAATGAGCAGTTCTTC. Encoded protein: CASSQTDYNEQFF.

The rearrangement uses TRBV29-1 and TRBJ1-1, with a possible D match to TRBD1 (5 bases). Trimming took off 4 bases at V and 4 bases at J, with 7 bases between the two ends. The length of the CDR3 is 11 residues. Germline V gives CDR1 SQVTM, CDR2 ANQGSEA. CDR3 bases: TGCAGCGTTGGACAGTTCACTGAAGCTTTCTTT. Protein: CSVGQFTEAFF.

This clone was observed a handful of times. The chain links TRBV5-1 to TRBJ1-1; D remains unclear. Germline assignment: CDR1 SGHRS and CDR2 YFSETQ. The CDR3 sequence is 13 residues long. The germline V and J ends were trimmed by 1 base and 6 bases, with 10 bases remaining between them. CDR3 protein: CASSLRHSAEAFF. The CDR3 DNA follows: TGCGCCAGCAGCTTGCGACACTCGGCTGAAGCTTTCTTT. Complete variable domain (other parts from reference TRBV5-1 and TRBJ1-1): KAGVTQTPRYLIKTRGQQVTLSCSPISGHRSVSWYQQTPGQGLQFLFEYFSETQRNKGNFPGRFSGRQFSNSRSEMNVSTLELGDSALYLCASSLRHSAEAFFGQGTRLTVV.

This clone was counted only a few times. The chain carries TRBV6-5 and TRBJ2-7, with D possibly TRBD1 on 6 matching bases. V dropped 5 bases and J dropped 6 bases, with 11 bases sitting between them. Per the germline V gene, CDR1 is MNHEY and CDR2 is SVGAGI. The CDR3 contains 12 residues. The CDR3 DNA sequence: TGTGCCAGCAGTCAAGGACAGCTCGAGCAGTACTTC. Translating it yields CASSQGQLEQYF.

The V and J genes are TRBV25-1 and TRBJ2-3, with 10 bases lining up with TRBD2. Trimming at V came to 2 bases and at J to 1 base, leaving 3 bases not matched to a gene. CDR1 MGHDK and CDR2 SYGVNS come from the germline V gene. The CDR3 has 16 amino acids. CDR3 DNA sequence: TGTGCCAGCAGTGAAACCGGGACTAGCGGCACAGATACGCAGTATTTT. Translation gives CASSETGTSGTDTQYF.

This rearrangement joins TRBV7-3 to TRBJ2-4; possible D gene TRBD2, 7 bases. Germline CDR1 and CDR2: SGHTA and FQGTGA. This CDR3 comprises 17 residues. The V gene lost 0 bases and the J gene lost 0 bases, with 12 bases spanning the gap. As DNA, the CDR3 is TGTGCCAGCAGCTTAACTGGCGGGGGCTTAGCCAAAAACATTCAGTACTTC. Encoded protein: CASSLTGGGLAKNIQYF.

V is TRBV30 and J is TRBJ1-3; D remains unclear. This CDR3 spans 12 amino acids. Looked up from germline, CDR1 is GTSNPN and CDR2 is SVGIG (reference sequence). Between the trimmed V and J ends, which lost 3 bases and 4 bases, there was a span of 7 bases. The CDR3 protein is CAWSIQGNTIYF. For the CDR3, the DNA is TGTGCCTGGAGCATACAAGGAAACACCATATATTTT.

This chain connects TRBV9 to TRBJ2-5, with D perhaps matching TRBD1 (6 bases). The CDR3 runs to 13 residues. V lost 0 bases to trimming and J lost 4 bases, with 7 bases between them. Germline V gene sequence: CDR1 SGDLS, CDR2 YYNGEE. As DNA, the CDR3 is TGTGCCAGCAGCGTAGAGGGGGTAGAGACCCAGTACTTC. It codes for CASSVEGVETQYF.

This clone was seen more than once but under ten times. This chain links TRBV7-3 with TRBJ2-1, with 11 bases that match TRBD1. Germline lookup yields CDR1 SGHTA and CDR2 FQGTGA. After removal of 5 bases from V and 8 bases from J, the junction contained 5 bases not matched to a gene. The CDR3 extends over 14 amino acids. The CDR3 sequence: CASSPDRGRHEQFF. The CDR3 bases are TGTGCCAGCAGCCCGGACAGGGGGCGTCATGAGCAGTTCTTC.

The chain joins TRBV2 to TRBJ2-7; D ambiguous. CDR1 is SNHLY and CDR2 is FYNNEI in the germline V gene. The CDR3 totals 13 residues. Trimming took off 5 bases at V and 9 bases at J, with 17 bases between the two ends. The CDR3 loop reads CASSPPSSLGQYF. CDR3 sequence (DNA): TGTGCCAGCAGTCCGCCCTCTTCTCTAGGGCAGTACTTC.

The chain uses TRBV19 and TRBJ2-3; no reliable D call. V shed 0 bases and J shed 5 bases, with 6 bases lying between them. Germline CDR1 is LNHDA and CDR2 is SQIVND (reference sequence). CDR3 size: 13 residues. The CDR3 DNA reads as TGTGCCAGTAGTATAGACAAGAGAGATACGCAGTATTTT. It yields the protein CASSIDKRDTQYF.

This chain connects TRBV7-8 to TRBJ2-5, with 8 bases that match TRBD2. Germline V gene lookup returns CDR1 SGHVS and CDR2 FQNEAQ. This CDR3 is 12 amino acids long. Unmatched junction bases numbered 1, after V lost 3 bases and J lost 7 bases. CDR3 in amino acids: CASSFAGGTQYF. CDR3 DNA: TGTGCCAGCAGCTTCGCGGGAGGGACCCAGTACTTC.

Here the CDR3 DNA reads TGTGCCACCAGCCCTCAAGCGGGAGGGATCTACAATGAGCAGTTCTTC. This translates into CATSPQAGGIYNEQFF. This chain uses TRBV15 with TRBJ2-1, with TRBD2 matching over 10 bases. The CDR3 covers 16 residues. With 5 bases clipped from V and 3 bases from J, the junction kept 7 bases outside the gene matches. CDR1 is LNHNV, CDR2 YYDKDF, per germline (reference sequence).

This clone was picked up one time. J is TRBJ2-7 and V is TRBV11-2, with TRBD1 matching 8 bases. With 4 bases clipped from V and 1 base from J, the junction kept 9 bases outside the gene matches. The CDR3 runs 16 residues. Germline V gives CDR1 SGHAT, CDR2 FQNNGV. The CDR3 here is CASSSPGQEGSYEQYF. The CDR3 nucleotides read TGTGCCAGCAGCTCACCGGGACAGGAGGGGTCCTACGAGCAGTACTTC.

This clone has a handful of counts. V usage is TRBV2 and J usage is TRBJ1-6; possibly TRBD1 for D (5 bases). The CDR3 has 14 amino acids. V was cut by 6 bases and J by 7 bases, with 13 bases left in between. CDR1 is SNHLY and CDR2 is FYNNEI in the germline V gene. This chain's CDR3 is CASSGDGGNSPLHF. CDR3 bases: TGTGCCAGCAGCGGGGACGGAGGGAATTCACCCCTCCACTTT.

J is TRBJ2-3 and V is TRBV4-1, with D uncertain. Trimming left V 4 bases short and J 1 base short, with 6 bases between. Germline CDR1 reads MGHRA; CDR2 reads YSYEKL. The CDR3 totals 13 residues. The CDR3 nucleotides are TGCGCCAGCAGCCTTCCGGGCACAGATACGCAGTATTTT. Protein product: CASSLPGTDTQYF.

CDR3 sequence reads: CASINRGGPAYEQYF. In DNA, the CDR3 is TGTGCCAGCATTAATCGGGGGGGCCCCGCTTACGAGCAGTACTTC. This rearrangement joins TRBV6-6 to TRBJ2-7, with 8 positions matching TRBD2. The junction had 12 bases not matched to a gene; V was cut back by 7 bases and J by 4 bases. Germline V gene data show CDR1 as MNHNY and CDR2 as SVGAGI (reference sequence). The CDR3 has 15 amino acids.

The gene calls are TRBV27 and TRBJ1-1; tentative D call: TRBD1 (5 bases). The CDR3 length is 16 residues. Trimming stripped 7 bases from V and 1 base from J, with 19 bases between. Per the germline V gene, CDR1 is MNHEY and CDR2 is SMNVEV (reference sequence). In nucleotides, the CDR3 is TGTGCCAGCATCCCCCGAGCTGGGACTTCGAACACTGAAGCTTTCTTT. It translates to CASIPRAGTSNTEAFF.

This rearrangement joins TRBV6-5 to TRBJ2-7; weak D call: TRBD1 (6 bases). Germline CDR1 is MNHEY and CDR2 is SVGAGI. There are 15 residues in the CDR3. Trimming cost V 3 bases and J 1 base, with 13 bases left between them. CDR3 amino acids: CASSYSGTQSYEQYF. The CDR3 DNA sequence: TGTGCCAGCAGTTATTCAGGGACACAATCCTACGAGCAGTACTTC.

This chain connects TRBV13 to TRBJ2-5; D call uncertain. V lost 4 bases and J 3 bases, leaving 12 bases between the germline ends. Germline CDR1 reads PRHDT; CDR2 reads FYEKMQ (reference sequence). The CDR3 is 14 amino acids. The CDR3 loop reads CASSSSPMEETQYF. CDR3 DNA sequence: TGTGCCAGCAGCTCAAGCCCGATGGAAGAGACCCAGTACTTC.

CDR3 in amino acids: CASSPTDRANQPQHF. In DNA, the CDR3 is TGTGCCAGCAGCCCGACAGACAGGGCGAATCAGCCCCAGCATTTT. The rearrangement joins TRBV5-5 to TRBJ1-5; 7 bases agree with TRBD1. The CDR3 consists of 15 residues. Germline V gene lookup returns CDR1 SGHKS and CDR2 YYEKEE (reference sequence). J was trimmed by 4 bases and V by 4 bases; bases with no gene match: 8.

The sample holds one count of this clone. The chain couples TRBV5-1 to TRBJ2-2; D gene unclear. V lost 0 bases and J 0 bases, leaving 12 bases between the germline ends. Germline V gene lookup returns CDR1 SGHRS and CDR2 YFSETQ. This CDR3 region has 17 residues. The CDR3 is CASSLGGRFANTGELFF. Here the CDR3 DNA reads TGCGCCAGCAGCTTGGGAGGCCGGTTCGCGAACACCGGGGAGCTGTTTTTT.

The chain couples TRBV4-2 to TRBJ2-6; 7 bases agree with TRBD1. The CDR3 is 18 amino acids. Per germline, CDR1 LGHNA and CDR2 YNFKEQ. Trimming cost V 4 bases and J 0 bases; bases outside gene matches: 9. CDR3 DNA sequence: TGTGCCAGCAGCCTAGCCGGGACAGAGATCTCTGGGGCCAACGTCCTGACTTTC. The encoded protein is CASSLAGTEISGANVLTF.

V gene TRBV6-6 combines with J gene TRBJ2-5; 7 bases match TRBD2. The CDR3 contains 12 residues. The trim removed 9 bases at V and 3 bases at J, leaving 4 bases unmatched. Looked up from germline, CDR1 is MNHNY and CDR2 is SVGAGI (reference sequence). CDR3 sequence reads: CASHRGEETQYF. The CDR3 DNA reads TGTGCCAGTCACCGGGGGGAAGAGACCCAGTACTTC.

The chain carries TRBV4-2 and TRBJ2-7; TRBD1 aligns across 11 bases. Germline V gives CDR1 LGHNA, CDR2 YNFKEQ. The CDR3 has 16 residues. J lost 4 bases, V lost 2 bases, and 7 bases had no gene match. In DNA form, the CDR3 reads TGTGCCAGCAGCCAACAGGACGGGACAGGGGGTTACGAGCAGTACTTC. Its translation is CASSQQDGTGGYEQYF.

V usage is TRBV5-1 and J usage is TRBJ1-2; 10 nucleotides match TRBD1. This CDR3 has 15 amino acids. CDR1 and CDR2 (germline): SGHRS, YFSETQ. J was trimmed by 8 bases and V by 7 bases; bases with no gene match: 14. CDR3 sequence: CASGISGQGDEGYTF. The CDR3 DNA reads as TGCGCCAGCGGAATATCCGGACAGGGGGATGAAGGCTACACCTTC.

CDR3 nucleotides: TGTGCCAGCAGTGGGTGGCAGGGAAGCTACGAGCAGTACTTC. Its translation: CASSGWQGSYEQYF. The chain links TRBV6-1 to TRBJ2-7, with D perhaps matching TRBD1 (5 bases). Per the germline V gene, CDR1 is MNHNS and CDR2 is SASEGT. The CDR3 has 14 amino acids. V gave up 4 bases and J gave up 3 bases, with 13 bases separating them.